Here is one TCR beta chain with its context. Its antigen is unknown. CDR3 length equals 14 residues. The germline gives CDR1 MGHRA, CDR2 YSYEKL. V lost 0 bases and J lost 7, with 10 bases in between. This sample stems from a study of long-term antiretroviral therapy in people with HIV. Study details: First collections came about a decade before the 2015 immediate-ART recommendation. Study-level findings and limits: Diversity measured after ART increased yet remained under transplant donor controls. CDR3 length ranges were narrower in HIV repertoires than in controls.

Ahead of DNA extraction, samples held roughly 1-10 million cryopreserved PBMC each. At survey level, the immunoSEQ assay was run in its v3.0 version. The data were produced by immunoSEQ multiplex PCR, yet TCRdb's version contains in-frame clones alone and is incomplete. The profile shows about 20,000 clones, over 80% of them singletons. The receptor was isolated from a woman in her thirties or forties with HIV. Sample: unsorted PBMCs, taken 1.2 years after starting antiretroviral therapy. The chain has TRBV4-1 and TRBJ2-1, with D unresolved. CDR3 in DNA: TGCGCCAGCAGCCAAGAGAGCAGTCTGAATGAGCAGTTCTTC. Amino acids: CASSQESSLNEQFF.